The 12 T cell receptor beta chains below all came from one sample that was sequenced in a study of T cell responses to AZD1222 COVID-19 vaccine. Sequencing used immunoSEQ multiplex PCR; TCRdb keeps in-frame clones, though not all of them. The sample consists of approximately 100,000 clones, around 90% of them appearing once. The specimen was peripheral blood, collected on day 0 of AZD1222 vaccination. The source is an adult in good health.

The chain has TRBV27 and TRBJ2-2; 11 bases fit TRBD2. In germline, CDR1 is MNHEY, CDR2 SMNVEV (reference sequence). V gave up 3 bases and J gave up 1 base; unmatched junction bases: 4. There are 17 residues in the CDR3. Here the CDR3 DNA reads TGTGCCAGCAGTTTCCGAGGGACTAGCGGGAACACCGGGGAGCTGTTTTTT. Translating gives CASSFRGTSGNTGELFF.

The V and J genes are TRBV6-5 and TRBJ1-1, with D tentatively TRBD1 (5 bases). This CDR3 is built from 14 residues. V was trimmed by 7 bases and J by 4 bases, leaving 16 bases between them. CDR1 is MNHEY, CDR2 SVGAGI, per germline. In DNA form, the CDR3 reads TGTGCCAGCATAAATCAGGGTTTGAGCACTGAAGCTTTCTTT. This gives the protein CASINQGLSTEAFF.

The gene calls are TRBV4-2 and TRBJ1-2; D is uncertain. The CDR3 extends over 13 amino acids. Trimming cost V 4 bases and J 6 bases, with 12 bases left between them. From germline, CDR1 is LGHNA and CDR2 YNFKEQ. The CDR3 loop is CASSPRTNDGYTF. The CDR3 DNA sequence: TGTGCCAGCAGCCCCCGGACCAACGATGGCTACACCTTC.

The chain carries TRBV10-3 and TRBJ2-7, with D perhaps matching TRBD2 (5 bases). Per germline, CDR1 ENHRY and CDR2 SYGVKD. V shed 5 bases and J shed 3 bases, with 11 bases lying between them. CDR3 size: 13 residues. In DNA, the CDR3 is TGTGCCATCAGTCCGGGATACCACTACGAGCAGTACTTC. Protein sequence: CAISPGYHYEQYF.

This clone was observed a single time. The V call is TRBV7-8, the J call TRBJ2-7; D is perhaps TRBD1 (6 bases). In germline, CDR1 is SGHVS, CDR2 FQNEAQ. This CDR3 is 15 amino acids long. The V gene lost 5 bases and the J gene lost 2 bases, with 16 bases spanning the gap. CDR3 nucleotides: TGTGCCAGCAGCCGTGGACAGTTCACAGCCTACGAGCAGTACTTC. Encoded protein: CASSRGQFTAYEQYF. Complete variable domain (other parts from reference TRBV7-8 and TRBJ2-7): GAGVSQSPRYKVAKRGQDVALRCDPISGHVSLFWYQQALGQGPEFLTYFQNEAQLDKSGLPSDRFFAERPEGSVSTLKIQRTQQEDSAVYLCASSRGQFTAYEQYFGPGTRLTVT.

The V and J genes are TRBV28 and TRBJ1-3; D is unclear. This CDR3 region has 13 residues. The germline CDR1 and CDR2 sequences are MDHEN and SYDVKM. V dropped 3 bases and J dropped 4 bases, with 7 bases sitting between them. The CDR3 region is CASSFGWGNTIYF. In DNA, the CDR3 is TGTGCCAGCAGTTTTGGGTGGGGAAACACCATATATTTT.

This chain uses TRBV5-6 with TRBJ1-1; weak D call: TRBD1 (5 bases). Germline V lookup: CDR1 SGHDT, CDR2 YYEEEE. V shed 0 bases and J shed 3 bases, with 6 bases lying between them. The CDR3 is made up of 13 amino acids. The CDR3 loop is CASSLGQHTEAFF. CDR3 DNA sequence: TGTGCCAGCAGCTTGGGACAGCACACTGAAGCTTTCTTT.

The rearrangement uses TRBV6-4 and TRBJ2-1, with D hard to call. Trimming took off 3 bases at V and 7 bases at J, with 25 bases between the two ends. CDR3 length equals 18 residues. CDR1 is MRHNA and CDR2 is SNTAGT in the germline V gene. CDR3 sequence reads: CASSDIRAVLGRVNEQFF. The CDR3 coding sequence is TGTGCCAGCAGTGATATCCGGGCGGTCTTAGGACGGGTTAATGAGCAGTTCTTC.

In its sample, this clone was seen once. The V gene is TRBV29-1, the J gene TRBJ1-1; D uncertain. Germline loops: CDR1 SQVTM, CDR2 ANQGSEA. This CDR3 has 12 amino acids. Deletions cut 5 bases from V and 3 bases from J, with 10 bases between. DNA of the CDR3: TGCAGCGTTAAATTTGGAGACACTGAAGCTTTCTTT. It translates to CSVKFGDTEAFF.

This chain links TRBV19 with TRBJ1-5; TRBD1 matches at 8 bases. This CDR3 region has 16 residues. Germline V lookup: CDR1 LNHDA, CDR2 SQIVND (reference sequence). Losses at the gene ends were 3 bases for V and 6 bases for J; bases not matched to a gene: 10. The CDR3 nucleotides are TGTGCCAGTAGTATCTTGTCCGGACAGGGATTTCAGCCCCAGCATTTT. This translates into CASSILSGQGFQPQHF. The variable domain in full, with the rest retrieved from reference TRBV19 and TRBJ1-5, is DGGITQSPKYLFRKEGQNVTLSCEQNLNHDAMYWYRQDPGQGLRLIYYSQIVNDFQKGDIAEGYSVSREKKESFPLTVTSAQKNPTAFYLCASSILSGQGFQPQHFGDGTRLSIL.

V usage is TRBV27 and J usage is TRBJ1-4; D gene unclear. CDR3 size: 17 residues. Germline lookup yields CDR1 MNHEY and CDR2 SMNVEV (reference sequence). The germline V and J ends were trimmed by 6 bases and 0 bases, with 17 bases remaining between them. The CDR3 is CASRRVAGSATNEKLFF. CDR3 nucleotide sequence: TGTGCCAGCAGGAGGGTCGCGGGGTCTGCAACTAATGAAAAACTGTTTTTT.

The V and J genes are TRBV28 and TRBJ1-2; D remains unclear. The V and J ends lost 4 bases and 3 bases respectively, with 3 bases between them. CDR3 length: 11 residues. The germline CDR1 and CDR2 sequences are MDHEN and SYDVKM. The CDR3 reads CASSSYYGYTF. DNA of the CDR3: TGTGCCAGCAGTTCTTACTATGGCTACACCTTC.